The clone carrying this T cell receptor beta chain was seen more than once but under ten times. Its antigen is unknown. Libraries were prepared by immunoSEQ multiplex PCR; TCRdb keeps only in-frame clonotypes and omits some of them. This sample carries about 470,000 clones, roughly three quarters of them seen once, and the ten largest clones take less than 15%. Donors comprised healthy HIV-negative adults lacking recent acute infections or vaccinations. The sample originates from a study of shared clonotypes between healthy human individuals. General observations from the study: Sampling was confined to blood; repertoires within tissues likely differ.

The CDR3 covers 13 residues. Trimming at V came to 3 bases and at J to 7 bases, leaving 3 bases not matched to a gene. Germline loops: CDR1 KGHSH, CDR2 LQKENI. This TCR was sampled from a woman aged 40-49 years in good health. Some clones in this sample may be carry-over from other donors' samples. The chain is built from TRBV18 and TRBJ1-1; 9 bases fit TRBD1. Sequenced sample: PBMCs. The CDR3 reads CASSPRQGVEAFF. The CDR3 coding sequence is TGTGCCAGCTCACCTAGACAGGGGGTTGAAGCTTTCTTT.